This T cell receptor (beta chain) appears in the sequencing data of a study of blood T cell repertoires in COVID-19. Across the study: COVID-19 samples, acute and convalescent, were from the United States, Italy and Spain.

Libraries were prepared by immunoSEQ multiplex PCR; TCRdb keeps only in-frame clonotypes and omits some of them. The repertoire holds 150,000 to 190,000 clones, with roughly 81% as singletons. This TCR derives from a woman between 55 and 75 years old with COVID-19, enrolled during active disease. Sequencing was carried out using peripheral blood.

The CDR3 bases are TGTGCCAGCAGTGCTCAGGGGGTGTCTGGCTACACCTTC. Protein: CASSAQGVSGYTF. V is TRBV2 and J is TRBJ1-2; 7 nucleotides match TRBD1. The CDR3 runs to 13 residues. Per germline, CDR1 SNHLY and CDR2 FYNNEI. V lost 4 bases and J lost 7; bases outside the gene matches: 6.